Below, 21 T cell receptor beta chains from the same sample are listed, as sequenced in a study of identifying expanded T cells in peripheral blood. Some clones are missing from TCRdb's copy, which holds only in-frame ones; the method was immunoSEQ multiplex PCR. This table holds over 100,000 clones, roughly 90% found once. The sequenced sample was blood. Receptors originate from a person between 18 and 70 years old in good health.

The chain uses TRBV9 and TRBJ2-1; the D gene is possibly TRBD2 (5 bases). Germline CDR1 and CDR2: SGDLS and YYNGEE. V was pared by 0 bases and J by 5 bases, with 12 bases between. The CDR3 has 15 amino acids. The CDR3, as DNA: TGTGCCAGCAGCGTAGTAACGGGGAGCCACAATGAGCAGTTCTTC. This translates into CASSVVTGSHNEQFF.

The rearrangement joins TRBV18 to TRBJ1-5, with 8 bases matching TRBD1. V was pared by 3 bases and J by 7 bases, with 5 bases of the junction left unmatched. The CDR3 is made up of 14 amino acids. Per germline, CDR1 KGHSH and CDR2 LQKENI. The CDR3 DNA sequence: TGTGCCAGCTCACCGGACAGGGTAAACCAGCCCCAGCATTTT. Amino acid sequence: CASSPDRVNQPQHF.

The CDR3: CASSQGETGAYEQYF. The CDR3 bases are TGCGCCAGCAGCCAAGGAGAAACAGGGGCCTACGAGCAGTACTTC. The chain recombines TRBV4-3 with TRBJ2-7, with 7 bases fitting TRBD1. V shed 1 base, J shed 2 bases, and the junction held 5 bases outside the gene matches. CDR1 is LGHNA, CDR2 YSLEER, per germline. The CDR3 contains 15 residues.

The genes are TRBV2 and TRBJ2-2; D might be TRBD1 (5 bases). The CDR3 has 12 amino acids. Germline V gene data show CDR1 as SNHLY and CDR2 as FYNNEI. V lost 7 bases and J lost 6, with 9 bases in between. This CDR3 is CASNQGSGELFF. The CDR3 coding sequence is TGTGCCAGCAACCAGGGTTCCGGGGAGCTGTTTTTT.

This sequence joins TRBV7-6 and TRBJ1-4, with 9 positions matching TRBD1. Germline-derived CDR1 and CDR2 are SGHVS and FNYEAQ. J gave up 10 bases and V 4 bases, and 10 bases lay outside the gene matches. This CDR3 has 15 residues. The CDR3 sequence is CASSSNTGGSGKLFF. CDR3 in DNA: TGTGCCAGCAGCTCAAATACAGGGGGCAGCGGAAAACTGTTTTTT.

This clone was recorded only once. The V call is TRBV6-6, the J call TRBJ2-7; TRBD1 matches 7 bases. Looked up from germline, CDR1 is MNHNY and CDR2 is SVGAGI (reference sequence). The V gene end was trimmed by 1 base and the J gene end by 5 bases; junction bases not matched to a gene: 2. This CDR3 has 13 residues. CDR3 sequence (DNA): TGTGCCAGCAGTTACTTGGACAGGCACGAGCAGTACTTC. It codes for CASSYLDRHEQYF.

The chain recombines TRBV5-1 with TRBJ2-5; 8 bases are a match to TRBD1. In germline, CDR1 is SGHRS, CDR2 YFSETQ. This CDR3 comprises 14 residues. The junction had 4 bases not matched to a gene; V was cut back by 1 base and J by 5 bases. DNA of the CDR3: TGCGCCAGCAGCTTGAGGACAGGGAGCGAGACCCAGTACTTC. Its protein product is CASSLRTGSETQYF.

V gene TRBV5-6 combines with J gene TRBJ1-5, with D uncertain. CDR3 length: 12 residues. Trimming cost V 1 base and J 4 bases, with 3 bases left between them. Looked up from germline, CDR1 is SGHDT and CDR2 is YYEEEE. The CDR3 reads CASSLPNQPQHF. For the CDR3, the DNA is TGTGCCAGCAGCTTGCCGAATCAGCCCCAGCATTTT.

The J gene is TRBJ2-7, the V gene TRBV6-5; possible D gene TRBD2, 6 bases. V gave up 6 bases and J gave up 3 bases, with 9 bases separating them. This CDR3 has 12 amino acids. Germline CDR1 and CDR2: MNHEY and SVGAGI. In nucleotides, the CDR3 is TGTGCCAGCAGCACGGGAGTCTACGAGCAGTACTTC. Its protein product is CASSTGVYEQYF.

This clone has a single count. The chain uses TRBV6-5 and TRBJ2-3, with D possibly being TRBD1 (5 bases). Trimming removed 2 bases at V and 2 bases at J, with 8 bases between. This CDR3 has 14 residues. Germline V CDR1 and CDR2: MNHEY, SVGAGI. The CDR3 DNA is TGTGCCAGCAGTTACGATGGGGCCACAGATACGCAGTATTTT. It is translated as CASSYDGATDTQYF.

The V call is TRBV4-1, the J call TRBJ2-7; possibly TRBD1 for D (5 bases). The germline V gene has CDR1 MGHRA and CDR2 YSYEKL. Trimming cost V 4 bases and J 0 bases, with 10 bases left between them. This CDR3 contains 14 residues. In DNA, the CDR3 is TGCGCCAGCAGCCGAACTCAGGGCTCCTACGAGCAGTACTTC. Residues: CASSRTQGSYEQYF.

This sequence joins TRBV6-1 and TRBJ1-1; D not resolved. CDR1 and CDR2 (germline): MNHNS, SASEGT. The CDR3 totals 14 residues. Trimming shortened V by 3 bases and J by 4 bases, and 12 bases separated the two germline ends. The CDR3 bases are TGTGCCAGCAGTGATGGCATTTGGGCCACTGAAGCTTTCTTT. Protein: CASSDGIWATEAFF.

The CDR3 region is CASSPFYSNQPQHF. CDR3 nucleotide sequence: TGTGCCAGCAGCCCCTTCTATAGCAATCAGCCCCAGCATTTT. This sequence joins TRBV16 and TRBJ1-5; D unclear. V was pared by 4 bases and J by 0 bases, with 7 bases between. This CDR3 is built from 14 residues. The germline V gene has CDR1 KGHSY and CDR2 FQNENV. Full variable domain (missing parts from reference TRBV16 and TRBJ1-5): GEEVAQTPKHLVRGEGQKAKLYCAPIKGHSYVFWYQQVLKNEFKFLISFQNENVFDETGMPKERFSAKCLPNSPCSLEIQATKLEDSAVYFCASSPFYSNQPQHFGDGTRLSIL.

The chain employs TRBV7-2 and TRBJ2-2; no clear D. Per germline, CDR1 SGHTA and CDR2 FQGNSA. The CDR3 contains 13 residues. Trimming stripped 1 base from V and 6 bases from J, with 6 bases between. CDR3 in DNA: TGTGCCAGCAGCTTAGGGCTCTCCGGGGAGCTGTTTTTT. The encoded protein is CASSLGLSGELFF.

This rearrangement joins TRBV28 to TRBJ2-4; no reliable D call. This CDR3 is built from 14 residues. Germline V gives CDR1 MDHEN, CDR2 SYDVKM. V was clipped by 5 bases and J by 0 bases, with 8 bases between them. The CDR3 sequence is CASSEVRAKNIQYF. CDR3 DNA: TGTGCCAGCAGTGAGGTTAGAGCCAAAAACATTCAGTACTTC.

The chain joins TRBV6-4 to TRBJ2-6; D may match TRBD1 or TRBD2 (5 bases each). The V end was cut by 6 bases, the J end by 10 bases, with 13 bases between. CDR1 MRHNA and CDR2 SNTAGT come from the germline V gene. The CDR3 consists of 13 residues. CDR3 protein: CASRIWDANVLTF. The CDR3 DNA is TGTGCCAGCAGGATTTGGGACGCAAACGTCCTGACTTTC.

This chain uses TRBV7-9 with TRBJ1-1; 9 nucleotides match TRBD1. CDR1 and CDR2 from the germline V gene are SEHNR and FQNEAQ (reference sequence). The CDR3 is 14 residues long. The ends lost 1 base at V and 5 bases at J; junction bases unmatched: 2. The CDR3 coding sequence is TGTGCCAGCAGCTTAGGGGACAGGGAGACTGAAGCTTTCTTT. Amino acids: CASSLGDRETEAFF.

The chain combines TRBV5-6 with TRBJ2-1; D possibly corresponds to TRBD1 (5 bases). The germline CDR1 and CDR2 sequences are SGHDT and YYEEEE. V was cut by 3 bases and J by 3 bases, with 16 bases left in between. The CDR3 loop spans 16 amino acids. The CDR3 bases are TGTGCCAGCAGCTCTAAATTGTGGACAAACTACAATGAGCAGTTCTTC. Its translation: CASSSKLWTNYNEQFF.

This chain uses TRBV6-1 with TRBJ2-1, with a tentative D call TRBD1 (5 bases). There are 13 residues in the CDR3. The germline V and J ends were trimmed by 7 bases and 5 bases, with 12 bases remaining between them. The germline V gene encodes CDR1 MNHNS and CDR2 SASEGT. The CDR3 region is CASTLGRDNEQFF. The CDR3 nucleotides read TGTGCCAGCACCCTTGGCAGGGACAATGAGCAGTTCTTC.

The V gene is TRBV7-8, the J gene TRBJ1-1, with D possibly matching TRBD1 (6 bases). Trimming shortened V by 4 bases and J by 4 bases, and 16 bases separated the two germline ends. The CDR3 is made up of 15 amino acids. The germline gives CDR1 SGHVS, CDR2 FQNEAQ. CDR3 DNA: TGTGCCAGCAGCTCGACACTTACAGGGATCACTGAAGCTTTCTTT. It yields the protein CASSSTLTGITEAFF.

J is TRBJ2-6 and V is TRBV15; 7 bases match TRBD1. CDR1 and CDR2 from the germline V gene are LNHNV and YYDKDF (reference sequence). The CDR3 length is 18 residues. Trimming took 1 base from V and 1 from J; bases not matched to a gene: 7. The CDR3 sequence is CATSRVGSGGSGANVLTF. DNA for the CDR3: TGTGCCACCAGCAGAGTGGGGTCAGGGGGATCTGGGGCCAACGTCCTGACTTTC.